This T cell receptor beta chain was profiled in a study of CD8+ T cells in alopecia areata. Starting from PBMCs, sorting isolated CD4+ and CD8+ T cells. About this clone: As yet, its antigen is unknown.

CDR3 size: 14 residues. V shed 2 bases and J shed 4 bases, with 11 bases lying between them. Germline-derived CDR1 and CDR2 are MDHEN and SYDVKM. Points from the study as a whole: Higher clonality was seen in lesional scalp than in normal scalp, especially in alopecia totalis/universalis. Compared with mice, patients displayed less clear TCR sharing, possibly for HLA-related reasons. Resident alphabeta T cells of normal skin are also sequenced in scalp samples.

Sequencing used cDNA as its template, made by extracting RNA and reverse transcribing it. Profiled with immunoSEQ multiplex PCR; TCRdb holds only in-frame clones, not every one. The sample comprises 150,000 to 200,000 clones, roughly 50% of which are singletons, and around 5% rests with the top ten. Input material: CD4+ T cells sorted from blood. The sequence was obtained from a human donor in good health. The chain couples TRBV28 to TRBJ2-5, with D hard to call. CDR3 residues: CASSLVGVVETQYF. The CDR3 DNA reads TGTGCCAGCAGTTTAGTTGGGGTGGTAGAGACCCAGTACTTC.